The source of this TCR beta chain is a study of blood T cell repertoires in COVID-19. About the research overall: T cells, B-cell-depleted T cells, or PBMCs provided the cDNA or gDNA that served as material.

The method was immunoSEQ multiplex PCR; TCRdb's version includes in-frame clones alone and lacks a portion of them. The repertoire includes about 240,000 clones, less than 90% of them detected once, and 5.5% to 6.5% sits in the top ten. CDR1 is MNHNS, CDR2 SASEGT, per germline. J gave up 5 bases and V 2 bases, and 21 bases lay outside the gene matches. The length of the CDR3 is 19 residues. The chain combines TRBV6-1 with TRBJ2-7, with TRBD2 identical over 7 bases. What was sequenced was peripheral blood. This clonotype was obtained from a man in his sixties with acute or convalescent COVID-19. CDR3 region: CASSESSGNVATWVDEQYF. For the CDR3, the DNA is TGTGCCAGCAGTGAATCTAGCGGCAATGTCGCGACGTGGGTTGACGAGCAGTACTTC.